Sequencing of this TCR beta chain was carried out in a study of shared clonotypes between healthy human individuals. Study as a whole: Three plates each covered CD4 naive and memory; CD8 naive two, CD8 memory one. Study-wide results and limits: With several donors compared, roughly 5% of naive CD4 clonotypes were shared. The study's rarefaction showed incomplete sorted-subset sequencing despite large depth.

Naive CD8 cells, CD45RO-negative and positively selected for CCR7, excluded terminally differentiated effector memory CD45RA+ cells. The donors were adults (healthy and HIV-negative) with no recent acute infections or vaccinations. To note about this clone: As yet, its antigen is unknown.

The CDR3 contains 17 residues. The germline V gene encodes CDR1 SEHNR and CDR2 FQNEAQ (reference sequence). The V and J ends lost 2 bases and 8 bases respectively, with 21 bases between them. Method: immunoSEQ multiplex PCR; TCRdb's copy keeps in-frame clones and lacks some. The sample holds about 2.2 million clones; roughly 91% are singletons and the top ten take roughly 1.7%. The sample taken for sequencing was naive CD8+ T cells from PBMCs. The source of this sequence is a man between 18 and 29 years old in good health. Some clones in this sample may be carry-over from other donors' samples. The J gene is TRBJ1-4, the V gene TRBV7-9; tentative D call: TRBD1 (5 bases). This CDR3 is CASSLSKGAGSREKLFF. As DNA, the CDR3 is TGTGCCAGCAGCTTAAGTAAAGGGGCAGGGAGCAGAGAAAAACTGTTTTTT.